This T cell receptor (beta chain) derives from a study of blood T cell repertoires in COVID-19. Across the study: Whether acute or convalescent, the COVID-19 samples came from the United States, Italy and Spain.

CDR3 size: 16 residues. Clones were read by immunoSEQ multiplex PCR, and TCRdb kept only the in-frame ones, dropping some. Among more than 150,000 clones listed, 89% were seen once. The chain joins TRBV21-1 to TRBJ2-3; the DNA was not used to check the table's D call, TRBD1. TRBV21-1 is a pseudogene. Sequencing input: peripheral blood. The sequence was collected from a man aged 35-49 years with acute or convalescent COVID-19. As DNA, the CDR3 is TGTGCCAGCAGCAAAGCCCCAGGGCCAAGGACAGATACGCAGTATTTT. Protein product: CASSKAPGPRTDTQYF.